These 2 T cell receptor beta chains share one sample of origin, sequenced in a study of blood T cell repertoires in COVID-19. The protocol was immunoSEQ multiplex PCR, while the TCRdb copy is restricted to in-frame clones and leaves out a portion. Of about 180,000 clones in the sample, roughly 88% were seen once. Sequences were obtained from peripheral blood. The receptors here all came from a woman aged 40 to 50 with COVID-19, enrolled during active disease.

The genes are TRBV28 and TRBJ2-4; 14 nucleotides match TRBD2. V was pared by 3 bases and J by 14 bases, with 15 bases of the junction left unmatched. Looked up from germline, CDR1 is MDHEN and CDR2 is SYDVKM. This CDR3 has 17 amino acids. The CDR3 spells CASSLTFGTSGRGIEYF. CDR3 in DNA: TGTGCCAGCAGTTTGACGTTCGGGACTAGCGGGAGAGGGATAGAGTACTTC.

The rearrangement links TRBV2 to TRBJ2-7, with 8 bases fitting TRBD2. Germline CDR1 and CDR2: SNHLY and FYNNEI. This CDR3 is 17 amino acids long. Trimming took 5 bases from V and 1 from J; bases not matched to a gene: 13. DNA for the CDR3: TGTGCCAGCAGTAAAGTTTTTAGCGGGACTGAATCCTACGAGCAGTACTTC. It is translated as CASSKVFSGTESYEQYF.